The sequence of this T cell receptor beta chain was determined in a study of T cell changes during pregnancy in multiple sclerosis. Only in-frame clones appear in the TCRdb table, and some are missing; sequencing was by immunoSEQ multiplex PCR. This sample carries fewer than 40,000 clones, 91% of them seen once, and the ten largest clones take 0.47%. Germline V CDR1 and CDR2: SGHRS, YFSETQ. The CDR3 totals 13 residues. Between the trimmed V and J ends, which lost 0 bases and 5 bases, there was a span of 6 bases. This sequence joins TRBV5-1 and TRBJ1-5, with D unclear. Specimen: CD4+ T cells from peripheral blood mononuclear cells, collected in the second trimester of pregnancy. This TCR was recovered from a female donor in good health, enrolled as a control in a pregnancy study. CDR3 region: CASSLDGDQPQHF. DNA for the CDR3: TGCGCCAGCAGCTTGGACGGGGATCAGCCCCAGCATTTT.